The 6 T cell receptor beta chains below all came from one sample that was sequenced in a study of blood T cell repertoires in COVID-19 (dated by TCRdb to about 2020). Receptors were amplified or captured by the immunoSEQ multiplex PCR assay. TCRdb obtained this table from immuneACCESS and retained in-frame rearrangements with V and J assigned. These tables miss some clones; where compared with another copy, unresolved V genes account for less than half of the shortfall, and the remainder is unexplained. The table for this sample lists fewer than 150,000 clones; 81% of them were counted only once. About 1.6% of the sample is in the top ten clones. Sample: peripheral blood. These receptor sequences come from a man aged 50-60 years with acute or convalescent COVID-19.

The chain uses TRBV7-8 and TRBJ1-6; TRBD1 agrees at 7 bases. In germline, CDR1 is SGHVS, CDR2 FQNEAQ. CDR3 size: 16 residues. V lost 1 base, J lost 5 bases, and 5 bases stayed unmatched. CDR3 DNA: TGTGCCAGCAGCTTAGGGACCAGGGGGAATAATTCACCCCTCCACTTT. This encodes CASSLGTRGNNSPLHF.

The chain employs TRBV5-1 and TRBJ1-2, with D tentatively TRBD1 (5 bases). The CDR3 covers 13 residues. CDR1 and CDR2 from the germline V gene are SGHRS and YFSETQ. V was shortened by 7 bases and J by 8 bases, with 18 bases between the two germline ends. The CDR3 DNA reads TGCGCCAGCCGAGAAGGGGTGTCTGGAGGCTACACCTTC. Translated, it gives CASREGVSGGYTF.

This clone was recorded once. The V call is TRBV19, the J call TRBJ1-1; tentatively, D is TRBD1 (5 bases). Germline loops: CDR1 LNHDA, CDR2 SQIVND (reference sequence). Trimming took off 1 base at V and 6 bases at J, with 9 bases between the two ends. The CDR3 is made up of 13 amino acids. The CDR3 is CASSIGQKSEAFF. CDR3 bases: TGTGCCAGTAGTATAGGACAGAAATCTGAAGCTTTCTTT.

The chain is built from TRBV27 and TRBJ2-7; no definite D call. This CDR3 comprises 12 residues. V shed 6 bases and J shed 3 bases, with 9 bases lying between them. From germline, CDR1 is MNHEY and CDR2 SMNVEV (reference sequence). This chain's CDR3 is CASRSVFYEQYF. The CDR3 nucleotides are TGTGCCAGCAGGTCGGTCTTCTACGAGCAGTACTTC.

J is TRBJ1-1 and V is TRBV5-5; 8 nucleotides align to TRBD1. Germline values: CDR1 SGHKS, CDR2 YYEKEE (reference sequence). The V segment lost 1 base and the J segment 12 bases; nucleotides outside the gene matches: 14. The CDR3 covers 15 residues. CDR3 sequence reads: CASSLNLPRTGTTFF. The CDR3 bases are TGTGCCAGCAGCTTGAATCTCCCCAGGACAGGGACGACTTTCTTT.

The chain joins TRBV28 to TRBJ1-3; 9 bases are a match to TRBD1. This CDR3 has 16 residues. The V segment lost 7 bases and the J segment 8 bases; nucleotides outside the gene matches: 15. CDR1 MDHEN and CDR2 SYDVKM come from the germline V gene. The CDR3 sequence is CASNTAGTGKRDTIYF. The CDR3 DNA is TGTGCCAGCAACACGGCGGGGACAGGGAAAAGGGACACCATATATTTT.